The 8 T cell receptor beta chains below come from one sample, sequenced in a study of control samples from healthy donors and cancer patients. Clones were read by immunoSEQ multiplex PCR, and TCRdb kept only the in-frame ones, dropping some. Among about 140,000 clones, 75% to 95% were seen once, and the ten largest hold 5.5% to 7.5%. The material sequenced was blood. These receptors were taken from a man aged 18 to 35 in good health.

The V and J genes are TRBV5-1 and TRBJ2-5, with 8 bases matching TRBD2. The ends lost 3 bases at V and 3 bases at J; junction bases unmatched: 13. Germline-derived CDR1 and CDR2 are SGHRS and YFSETQ. The CDR3 has 17 amino acids. This CDR3 is CASSSGLAPAPKETQYF. The CDR3 DNA sequence: TGCGCCAGCAGCTCCGGACTAGCCCCAGCCCCAAAAGAGACCCAGTACTTC.

The chain employs TRBV11-2 and TRBJ2-7, with 7 nucleotides matching TRBD1. Germline V lookup: CDR1 SGHAT, CDR2 FQNNGV. The CDR3 sequence is 15 residues long. V was pared by 1 base and J by 5 bases, with 8 bases of the junction left unmatched. CDR3 amino acids: CASSLGGGAGDEQYF. DNA for the CDR3: TGTGCCAGCAGCTTAGGAGGGGGCGCTGGGGACGAGCAGTACTTC.

The chain employs TRBV6-1 and TRBJ1-1; the D gene is possibly TRBD1 (6 bases). Per the germline V gene, CDR1 is MNHNS and CDR2 is SASEGT. The CDR3 runs to 15 residues. Trimming removed 0 bases at V and 0 bases at J, with 8 bases between. The chain's CDR3 is CASSEAPGVNTEAFF. In DNA, the CDR3 is TGTGCCAGCAGTGAAGCGCCAGGGGTGAACACTGAAGCTTTCTTT.

The rearrangement joins TRBV3-1 (or the pseudogene TRBV3-2) to TRBJ2-1; 8 bases are a match to TRBD2. V lost 1 base, J lost 6 bases, and 8 bases stayed unmatched. Germline CDR1 and CDR2: LGHDT and YNNKEL (reference sequence). The CDR3 totals 16 residues. CDR3 residues: CASSQGVSGGRNEQFF. The DNA for the CDR3 is TGTGCCAGCAGCCAAGGGGTGAGCGGGGGTCGCAATGAGCAGTTCTTC.

The rearrangement uses TRBV12-5 and TRBJ2-2; D is unresolved. CDR3 size: 17 residues. V was pared by 4 bases and J by 3 bases, with 18 bases between. Germline lookup yields CDR1 LGHNT and CDR2 FRNRAP. The CDR3 is CASGSRVVQRDTGELFF. CDR3 DNA: TGTGCTAGTGGTTCAAGAGTAGTACAGAGAGACACCGGGGAGCTGTTTTTT. The variable domain in full, completed from reference TRBV12-5 and TRBJ2-2, reads DARVTQTPRHKVTEMGQEVTMRCQPILGHNTVFWYRQTMMQGLELLAYFRNRAPLDDSGMPKDRFSAEMPDATLATLKIQPSEPRDSAVYFCASGSRVVQRDTGELFFGEGSRLTVL.

This clone was recorded only once. This sequence joins TRBV9 and TRBJ2-7; no reliable D call. Deletions cut 0 bases from V and 2 bases from J, with 9 bases between. CDR1 and CDR2 from the germline V gene are SGDLS and YYNGEE. The CDR3 length is 14 residues. The CDR3 is CASSVGNNPYEQYF. CDR3 DNA sequence: TGTGCCAGCAGCGTAGGTAATAACCCCTACGAGCAGTACTTC.

CDR3 bases: TGTGCCAGGTCTCCACCCGTGGGTCTCGATGGCTACACCTTC. Translating gives CARSPPVGLDGYTF. The chain carries TRBV7-9 and TRBJ1-2; D remains unclear. With 9 bases removed from V and 6 bases from J, the gap between germline ends came to 20 bases. The CDR3 runs to 14 residues. Per the germline V gene, CDR1 is SEHNR and CDR2 is FQNEAQ (reference sequence).

Here the CDR3 DNA reads TGTGCCAGCAGTTCCCCGACAGAGACCTACGAGCAGTACTTC. As protein: CASSSPTETYEQYF. The rearrangement uses TRBV27 and TRBJ2-7, with D possibly matching TRBD1 (5 bases). Trimming left V 4 bases short and J 2 bases short, with 12 bases between. Germline CDR1 reads MNHEY; CDR2 reads SMNVEV (reference sequence). This CDR3 contains 14 residues.